The source of this TCR beta chain is a study of T cell clonotyping in hematopoietic cell transplantation. Study-level findings and limits: Higher Inverse Simpson Index values in graft donor and pretransplant recipient predicted broader posttransplant TCR diversity.

TCRdb's table, derived via immunoSEQ multiplex PCR, lists solely in-frame clones and lacks some. The data show nearly 9,500 clones, with 97% seen just once and 2% to 3% held by the top ten. Comments on this clone: Its antigen is undetermined.

This specimen was peripheral blood mononuclear cells, taken 100 days after allogeneic stem cell transplant. The clonotype was recovered from a male patient aged 60-69 years who had an allogeneic stem cell transplant from a related donor, so the T cells may come from the graft donor. Some clones in this sample may be carry-over from other donors' samples.

CDR3 DNA sequence: TGTGCCAGCAGTTCCGGGACTAGCGGGGGCAACGAGCAGTACTTC. As protein: CASSSGTSGGNEQYF. V usage is TRBV28 and J usage is TRBJ2-7, with 14 bases lining up with TRBD2. This CDR3 comprises 15 residues. V trimming: 4 bases; J trimming: 5 bases; junction bases outside the gene matches: 4. CDR1 MDHEN and CDR2 SYDVKM come from the germline V gene.